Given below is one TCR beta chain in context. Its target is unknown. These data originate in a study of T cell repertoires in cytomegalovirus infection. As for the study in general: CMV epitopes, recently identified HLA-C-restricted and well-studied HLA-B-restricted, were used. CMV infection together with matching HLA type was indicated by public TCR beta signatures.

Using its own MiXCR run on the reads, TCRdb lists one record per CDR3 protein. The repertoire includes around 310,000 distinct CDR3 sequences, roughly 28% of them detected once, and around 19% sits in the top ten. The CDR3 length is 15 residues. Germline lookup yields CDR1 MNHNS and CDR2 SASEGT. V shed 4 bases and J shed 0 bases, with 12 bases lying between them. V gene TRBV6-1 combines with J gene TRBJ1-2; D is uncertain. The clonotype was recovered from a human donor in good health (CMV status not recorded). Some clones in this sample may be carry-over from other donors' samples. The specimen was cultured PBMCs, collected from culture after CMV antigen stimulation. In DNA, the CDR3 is TGTGCCAGCAGTGCCCGAGGTATTCCTAACTATGGCTACACCTTC. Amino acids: CASSARGIPNYGYTF.